Shown below are 9 T cell receptor beta chains from a single sample sequenced in a study of blood T cell repertoires in COVID-19. The data were produced by immunoSEQ multiplex PCR, yet TCRdb's version contains in-frame clones alone and is incomplete. The sample yields 300,000 or so clones, 87% seen once. The specimen sequenced was peripheral blood. The receptors here all came from a woman in her 40s who had recovered from COVID-19.

V and J are TRBV4-3 and TRBJ1-6, with 9 bases lining up with TRBD1. Trimming removed 4 bases from V and 7 bases from J; junction bases left unmatched: 11. Germline CDR1 and CDR2: LGHNA and YSLEER. The CDR3 loop spans 17 amino acids. The CDR3 sequence is CASSPRQGQGLNSPLHF. CDR3 sequence (DNA): TGCGCCAGCAGCCCACGCCAAGGACAGGGGTTGAATTCACCCCTCCACTTT.

This clone was counted once. The chain has TRBV4-3 and TRBJ2-2; TRBD2 matches 10 bases. The trim removed 0 bases at V and 9 bases at J, leaving 13 bases unmatched. CDR1 is LGHNA and CDR2 is YSLEER in the germline V gene. The CDR3 is made up of 18 amino acids. The CDR3 coding sequence is TGCGCCAGCAGCCAAGAGGAAGCGGGGGGGCCTCGGGCCAGGGAGCTGTTTTTT. Protein product: CASSQEEAGGPRARELFF.

V usage is TRBV5-1 and J usage is TRBJ2-7; 9 bases are a match to TRBD1. Trimming removed 5 bases from V and 3 bases from J; junction bases left unmatched: 21. CDR3 length: 19 amino acids. CDR1 and CDR2 from the germline V gene are SGHRS and YFSETQ. This chain's CDR3 is CASSVRAQPQTGGYYEQYF. The CDR3 nucleotides read TGCGCCAGCAGTGTCCGAGCGCAACCCCAGACAGGGGGGTACTACGAGCAGTACTTC.

This clone was counted between two and nine times. The chain recombines TRBV7-2 with TRBJ1-6, with D maybe TRBD1 (5 bases). This CDR3 is built from 16 residues. Germline V lookup: CDR1 SGHTA, CDR2 FQGNSA. The V end lost 2 bases, the J end lost 10 bases, and 18 bases lay between the germline ends. The CDR3 loop is CASSLYRGGVESPLHF. The DNA for the CDR3 is TGTGCCAGCAGCTTATACCGGGGGGGAGTGGAGTCACCCCTCCACTTT.

The V call is TRBV12-3 or TRBV12-4, the J call TRBJ1-2; TRBD1 is a possible D gene (5 bases). The V and J ends lost 6 bases and 4 bases respectively, with 12 bases between them. The CDR3 consists of 13 residues. CDR3 protein: CASRPQGSYGYTF. The CDR3 DNA reads TGTGCCAGCAGACCGCAGGGATCCTATGGCTACACCTTC.

The chain has TRBV29-1 and TRBJ1-1; TRBD1 might be the D (6 bases). CDR1 SQVTM and CDR2 ANQGSEA come from the germline V gene. The V and J ends lost 8 bases and 0 bases respectively, with 10 bases between them. The length of the CDR3 is 12 residues. CDR3 loop: CSPGHVNTEAFF. The CDR3 DNA sequence: TGCAGCCCGGGACATGTGAACACTGAAGCTTTCTTT.

The rearrangement links TRBV5-1 to TRBJ1-1, with 9 bases identical to TRBD1. Trimming took 4 bases from V and 11 from J; bases not matched to a gene: 6. The germline V gene has CDR1 SGHRS and CDR2 YFSETQ. This CDR3 has 12 amino acids. DNA for the CDR3: TGCGCCAGCAGCCTAACAGGGGGCGAGGCTTTCTTT. The encoded protein is CASSLTGGEAFF.

The V and J genes are TRBV19 and TRBJ2-2; 8 bases agree with TRBD2. The germline V gene has CDR1 LNHDA and CDR2 SQIVND (reference sequence). Trimming took 6 bases from V and 7 from J; bases not matched to a gene: 10. The CDR3 extends over 15 amino acids. CDR3 coding DNA: TGTGCCAGTAGCCGGCCGCGCCGGGGGGGCGGGGAGCTGTTTTTT. Residues: CASSRPRRGGGELFF.

This chain uses TRBV7-2 with TRBJ2-7, with D possibly being TRBD2 (6 bases). Trimming removed 2 bases from V and 3 bases from J, with 14 bases in between. The length of the CDR3 is 15 residues. Germline-derived CDR1 and CDR2 are SGHTA and FQGNSA. The CDR3: CASSLRSGGNYEQYF. DNA of the CDR3: TGTGCCAGCAGCTTAAGATCTGGGGGGAACTACGAGCAGTACTTC.